This T cell receptor (beta chain) was captured by sequencing in a study of response to subunit inactivated influenza vaccine. The table lists this clonotype with many counts. Its matching antigen is unknown. TCRdb re-derived calls from the RT-PCR reads in MiXCR, one entry per CDR3 protein. The sample contains about 830,000 distinct CDR3 sequences, approximately 17% of which appear only once. This CDR3 has 16 amino acids. Germline CDR1 and CDR2: KGHSH and LQKENI. With 2 bases clipped from V and 2 bases from J, the junction kept 6 bases outside the gene matches. Study results and limitations: It was the authors' suggestion that each seasonal influenza vaccination recruits few new T cells.

The TCR originated in a man aged 50 or older who received an inactivated influenza vaccine. The sample was PBMCs from blood, taken around 5 days after vaccination. V usage is TRBV18 and J usage is TRBJ2-5, with 9 positions matching TRBD1. CDR3 bases: TGTGCCAGCTCACCATTCACAGGGGGCCTTCAAGAGACCCAGTACTTC. Its protein is CASSPFTGGLQETQYF.